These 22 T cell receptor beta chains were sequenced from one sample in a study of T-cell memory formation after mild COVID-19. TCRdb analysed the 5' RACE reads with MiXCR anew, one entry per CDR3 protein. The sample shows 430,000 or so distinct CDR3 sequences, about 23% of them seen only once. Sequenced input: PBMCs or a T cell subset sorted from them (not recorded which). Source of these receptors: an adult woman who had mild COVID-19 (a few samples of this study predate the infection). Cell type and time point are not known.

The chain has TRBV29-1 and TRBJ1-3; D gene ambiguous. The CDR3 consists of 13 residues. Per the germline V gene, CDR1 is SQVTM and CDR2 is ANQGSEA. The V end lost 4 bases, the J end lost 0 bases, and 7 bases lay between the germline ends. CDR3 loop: CSVGPGSGNTIYF. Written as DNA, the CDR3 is TGCAGCGTTGGGCCGGGCTCTGGAAACACCATATATTTT.

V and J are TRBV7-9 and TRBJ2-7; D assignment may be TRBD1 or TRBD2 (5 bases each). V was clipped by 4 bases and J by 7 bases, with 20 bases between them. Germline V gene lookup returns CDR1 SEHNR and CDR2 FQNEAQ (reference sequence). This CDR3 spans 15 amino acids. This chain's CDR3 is CASSSLGERWGEQYF. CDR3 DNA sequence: TGTGCCAGCAGCTCCCTAGGGGAGCGGTGGGGGGAGCAGTACTTC.

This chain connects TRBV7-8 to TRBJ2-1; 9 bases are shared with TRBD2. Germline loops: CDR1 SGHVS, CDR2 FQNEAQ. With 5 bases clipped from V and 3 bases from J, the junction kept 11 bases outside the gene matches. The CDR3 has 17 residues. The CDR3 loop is CASSNPGSGRSYNEQFF. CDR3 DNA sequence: TGTGCCAGCAGCAACCCCGGTAGCGGGAGAAGCTACAATGAGCAGTTCTTC.

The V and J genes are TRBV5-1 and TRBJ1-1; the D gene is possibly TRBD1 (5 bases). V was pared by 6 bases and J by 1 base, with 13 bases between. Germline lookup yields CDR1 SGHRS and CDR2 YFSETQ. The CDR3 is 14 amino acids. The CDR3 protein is CASTVGGTNTEAFF. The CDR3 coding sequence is TGCGCCAGCACCGTTGGGGGGACGAACACTGAAGCTTTCTTT.

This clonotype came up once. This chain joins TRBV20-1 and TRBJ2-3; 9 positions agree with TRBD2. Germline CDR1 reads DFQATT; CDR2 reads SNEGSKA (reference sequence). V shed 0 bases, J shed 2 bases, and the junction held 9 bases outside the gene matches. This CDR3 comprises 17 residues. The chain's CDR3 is CSARDAPLAGPTDTQYF. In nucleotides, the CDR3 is TGCAGTGCTAGAGATGCTCCCCTAGCGGGACCCACAGATACGCAGTATTTT.

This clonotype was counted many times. CDR3 region: CASSQEGLAGWWDEQFF. DNA for the CDR3: TGTGCCAGCAGCCAAGAGGGACTAGCGGGTTGGTGGGATGAGCAGTTCTTC. The chain employs TRBV3-1 and TRBJ2-1, with 12 bases fitting TRBD2. V trimming: 0 bases; J trimming: 8 bases; junction bases outside the gene matches: 8. This CDR3 is built from 17 residues. The germline V gene has CDR1 LGHDT and CDR2 YNNKEL (reference sequence).

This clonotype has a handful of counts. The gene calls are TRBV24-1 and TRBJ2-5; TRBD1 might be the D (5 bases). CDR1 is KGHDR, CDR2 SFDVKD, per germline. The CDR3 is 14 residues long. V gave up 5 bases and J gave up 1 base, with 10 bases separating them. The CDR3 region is CATSATAVQETQYF. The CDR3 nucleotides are TGTGCCACCAGTGCGACAGCCGTCCAAGAGACCCAGTACTTC.

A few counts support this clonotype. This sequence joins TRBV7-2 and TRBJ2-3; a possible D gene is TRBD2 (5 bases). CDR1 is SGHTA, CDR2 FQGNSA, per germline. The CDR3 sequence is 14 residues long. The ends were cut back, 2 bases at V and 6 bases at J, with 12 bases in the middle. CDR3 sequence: CASSLKRRADTQYF. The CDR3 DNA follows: TGTGCCAGCAGCTTAAAAAGGCGGGCGGATACGCAGTATTTT.

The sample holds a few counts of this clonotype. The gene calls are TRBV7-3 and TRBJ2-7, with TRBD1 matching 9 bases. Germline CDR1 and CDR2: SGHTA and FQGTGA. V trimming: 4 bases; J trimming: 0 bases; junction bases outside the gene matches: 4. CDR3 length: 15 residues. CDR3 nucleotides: TGTGCCAGCAGCTCCGGACAGGGGAGCTCCTACGAGCAGTACTTC. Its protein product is CASSSGQGSSYEQYF.

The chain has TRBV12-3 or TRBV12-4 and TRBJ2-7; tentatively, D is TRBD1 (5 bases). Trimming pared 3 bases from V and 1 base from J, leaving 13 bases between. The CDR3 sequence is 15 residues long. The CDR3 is CASSFRQTDSYEQYF. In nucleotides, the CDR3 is TGTGCCAGCAGTTTTAGACAGACGGATTCCTACGAGCAGTACTTC.

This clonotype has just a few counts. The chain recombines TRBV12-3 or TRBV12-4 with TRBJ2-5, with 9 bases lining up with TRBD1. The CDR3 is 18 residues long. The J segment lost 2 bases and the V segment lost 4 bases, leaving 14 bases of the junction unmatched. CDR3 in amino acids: CASSSSIGQGKNQETQYF. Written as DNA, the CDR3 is TGTGCCAGCAGTTCCAGCATAGGACAGGGGAAGAATCAAGAGACCCAGTACTTC.

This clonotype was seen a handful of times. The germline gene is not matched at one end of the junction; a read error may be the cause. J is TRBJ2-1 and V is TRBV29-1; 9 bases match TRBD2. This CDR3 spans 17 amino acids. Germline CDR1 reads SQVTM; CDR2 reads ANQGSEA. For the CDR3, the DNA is TGCAGCGTTCAAGACAGACTCCTAGCGGGAATCCAGGATGAGCAGTTCTTC. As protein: CSVQDRLLAGIQDEQFF.

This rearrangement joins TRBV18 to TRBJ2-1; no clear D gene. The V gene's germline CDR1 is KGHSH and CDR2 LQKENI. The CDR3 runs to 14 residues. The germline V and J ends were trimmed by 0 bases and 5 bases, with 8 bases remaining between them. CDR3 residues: CASSPPAGDNEQFF. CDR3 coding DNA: TGTGCCAGCTCACCACCGGCTGGGGACAATGAGCAGTTCTTC.

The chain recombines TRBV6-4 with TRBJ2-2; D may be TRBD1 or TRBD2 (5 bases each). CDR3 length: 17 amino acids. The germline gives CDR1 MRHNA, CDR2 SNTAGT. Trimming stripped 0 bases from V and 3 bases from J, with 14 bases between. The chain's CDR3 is CASSDSAGAGDTGELFF. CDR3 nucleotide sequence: TGTGCCAGCAGTGACTCGGCCGGGGCGGGCGACACCGGGGAGCTGTTTTTT.

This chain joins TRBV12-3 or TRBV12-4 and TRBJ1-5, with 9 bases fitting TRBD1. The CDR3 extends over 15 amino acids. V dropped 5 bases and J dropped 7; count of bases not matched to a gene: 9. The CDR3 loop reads CASSLDRGEVQPQHF. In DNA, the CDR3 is TGTGCCAGCAGTCTCGACAGGGGGGAGGTCCAGCCCCAGCATTTT.

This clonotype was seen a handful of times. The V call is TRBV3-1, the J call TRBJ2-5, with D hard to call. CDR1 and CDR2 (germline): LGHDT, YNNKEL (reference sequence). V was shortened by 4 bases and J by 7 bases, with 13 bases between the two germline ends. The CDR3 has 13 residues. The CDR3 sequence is CASSPSNTRTQYF. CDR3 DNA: TGTGCCAGCAGCCCCTCAAACACGCGGACCCAGTACTTC.

This CDR3 reads CASRDRGPYNEQFF. The CDR3 bases are TGCGCCAGCAGAGACAGGGGCCCCTACAATGAGCAGTTCTTC. The chain links TRBV5-1 to TRBJ2-1; TRBD1 matches 8 bases. V gave up 5 bases and J gave up 2 bases; unmatched junction bases: 3. Per the germline V gene, CDR1 is SGHRS and CDR2 is YFSETQ. The CDR3 contains 14 residues.

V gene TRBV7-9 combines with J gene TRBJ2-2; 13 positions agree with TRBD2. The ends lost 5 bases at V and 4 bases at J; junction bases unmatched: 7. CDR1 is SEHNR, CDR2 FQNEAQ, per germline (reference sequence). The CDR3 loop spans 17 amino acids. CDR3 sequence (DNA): TGTGCCAGCAGCGACACTAGCGGGGGGGCCCGCACCGGGGAGCTGTTTTTT. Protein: CASSDTSGGARTGELFF. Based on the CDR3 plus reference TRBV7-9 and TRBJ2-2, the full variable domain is DTGVSQNPRHKITKRGQNVTFRCDPISEHNRLYWYRQTLGQGPEFLTYFQNEAQLEKSRLLSDRFSAERPKGSFSTLEIQRTEQGDSAMYLCASSDTSGGARTGELFFGEGSRLTVL.

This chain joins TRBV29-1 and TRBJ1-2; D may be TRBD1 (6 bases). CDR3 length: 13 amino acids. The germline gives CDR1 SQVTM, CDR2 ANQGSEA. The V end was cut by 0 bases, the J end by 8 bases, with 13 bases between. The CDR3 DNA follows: TGCAGCGTTGAAGAAGGGGGGGGTATCGGCTACACCTTC. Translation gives CSVEEGGGIGYTF.

CDR3 loop: CASSWTGTANEKLFF. The CDR3 coding sequence is TGTGCCAGCAGTTGGACCGGGACAGCTAATGAAAAACTGTTTTTT. The gene calls are TRBV12-3 or TRBV12-4 and TRBJ1-4, with TRBD1 matching over 7 bases. V lost 4 bases, J lost 3 bases, and 5 bases stayed unmatched. CDR3 length: 15 residues.

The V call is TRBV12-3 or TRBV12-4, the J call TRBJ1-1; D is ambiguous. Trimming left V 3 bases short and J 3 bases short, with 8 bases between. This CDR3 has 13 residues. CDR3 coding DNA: TGTGCCAGCAGTTTCGCCTTTGACACTGAAGCTTTCTTT. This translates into CASSFAFDTEAFF.

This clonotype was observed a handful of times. The CDR3 here is CASSRQVGGETQYF. Here the CDR3 DNA reads TGTGCCAGCAGCCGACAGGTCGGAGGGGAGACCCAGTACTTC. The chain links TRBV14 to TRBJ2-5; the D call may be TRBD1 or TRBD2 (6 bases each). CDR3 length: 14 amino acids. CDR1 is SGHDN, CDR2 FVKESK, per germline. V shed 4 bases and J shed 5 bases, with 14 bases lying between them.